This record covers a single TCR beta chain. Within the sample, other DNA sequences also encode this same CDR3. Authors' data handling: Reference gene primer amplification gave nucleated cell count estimates. TCRdb's copy holds only in-frame clones and misses some; the assay was immunoSEQ multiplex PCR. V, J and clone size are those of that table, while D and trimming were read from the DNA. In the table there are roughly 340,000 clones, 80% to 90% of which are singletons. V gave up 2 bases and J gave up 7 bases, with 12 bases separating them. CDR1 and CDR2 from the germline V gene are KGHSH and LQKENI. The CDR3 loop spans 14 amino acids. The data were obtained in a study of blood T cell repertoires in COVID-19. Looking at the study overall: Specimens from acute and convalescent COVID-19 originated in the United States, Italy and Spain. Sample material is recorded as cDNA or gDNA derived from T cells, B-cell-depleted T cells, or PBMCs.

Seattle-derived patients entered the study during active infection and were followed longitudinally. This chain connects TRBV18 to TRBJ1-5, with a tentative D call TRBD1 (5 bases). The TCR originated in a woman aged 45 to 65 with COVID-19, enrolled during active disease. Sequenced material: peripheral blood. The CDR3 reads CASSPGGGGQPQHF. For the CDR3, the DNA is TGTGCCAGCTCACCAGGGGGGGGTGGCCAGCCCCAGCATTTT.